These 20 T cell receptor beta chains were all obtained from the same sample, sequenced in a study of shared clonotypes between healthy human individuals. Assay used: immunoSEQ multiplex PCR; TCRdb lists only in-frame clones, some missing. This sample carries roughly 2 million clones, approximately 96% of them seen once, and the ten largest clones take around 0.13%. The sequenced sample was naive CD4+ T cells sorted from blood. Subset denoted: CD45RA+ positively selected. The receptors were gathered from a man aged 18 to 30 in good health.

This clone was seen a few times. The CDR3 spells CAWKGEGYSPLHF. CDR3 bases: TGTGCCTGGAAAGGGGAGGGATATTCACCCCTCCACTTT. The chain links TRBV30 to TRBJ1-6, with a possible D match to TRBD1 (5 bases). Germline V gene data show CDR1 as GTSNPN and CDR2 as SVGIG (reference sequence). The CDR3 sequence is 13 residues long. V was cut by 4 bases and J by 8 bases, with 12 bases left in between.

The chain carries TRBV6-5 and TRBJ2-5; 8 nucleotides line up with TRBD2. CDR3 length: 14 residues. V trimming: 6 bases; J trimming: 5 bases; junction bases outside the gene matches: 8. Germline lookup yields CDR1 MNHEY and CDR2 SVGAGI. The CDR3 coding sequence is TGTGCCAGCAGACAGGCGGGAGGAGCCGAGACCCAGTACTTC. It specifies CASRQAGGAETQYF.

V is TRBV5-1 and J is TRBJ2-2, with D tentatively TRBD2 (5 bases). This CDR3 has 14 amino acids. CDR1 SGHRS and CDR2 YFSETQ come from the germline V gene. V was pared by 4 bases and J by 6 bases, with 13 bases between. In DNA form, the CDR3 reads TGCGCCAGCAGCCCGCTGACGGGATCCGGGGAGCTGTTTTTT. Its translation is CASSPLTGSGELFF. Based on the CDR3 plus reference TRBV5-1 and TRBJ2-2, the full variable domain is KAGVTQTPRYLIKTRGQQVTLSCSPISGHRSVSWYQQTPGQGLQFLFEYFSETQRNKGNFPGRFSGRQFSNSRSEMNVSTLELGDSALYLCASSPLTGSGELFFGEGSRLTVL.

The J gene is TRBJ2-7, the V gene TRBV27; D is possibly TRBD1 (6 bases). V lost 4 bases, J lost 2 bases, and 15 bases lay in between. The CDR3 has 15 amino acids. Germline V gives CDR1 MNHEY, CDR2 SMNVEV (reference sequence). The CDR3, as DNA: TGTGCCAGCAGTTCCCTCCGACAGGTCCCCTACGAGCAGTACTTC. It yields the protein CASSSLRQVPYEQYF.

This rearrangement joins TRBV30 to TRBJ1-1, with D unresolved. Trimming removed 2 bases from V and 7 bases from J, with 17 bases in between. CDR3 length: 14 amino acids. Looked up from germline, CDR1 is GTSNPN and CDR2 is SVGIG (reference sequence). CDR3: CAWSRPVSRNEAFF. As DNA, the CDR3 is TGTGCCTGGAGTCGCCCCGTTTCGCGGAATGAAGCTTTCTTT.

The rearrangement uses TRBV30 and TRBJ1-6; D is perhaps TRBD1 (5 bases). Per germline, CDR1 GTSNPN and CDR2 SVGIG (reference sequence). Trimming took off 0 bases at V and 9 bases at J, with 15 bases between the two ends. The CDR3 spans 15 residues. This CDR3 reads CAWSVQEGYGSPLHF. Written as DNA, the CDR3 is TGTGCCTGGAGTGTACAGGAAGGGTATGGTTCACCCCTCCACTTT. Filled out from reference TRBV30 and TRBJ1-6, the complete variable domain reads SQTIHQWPATLVQPVGSPLSLECTVEGTSNPNLYWYRQAAGRGLQLLFYSVGIGQISSEVPQNLSASRPQDRQFILSSKKLLLSDSGFYLCAWSVQEGYGSPLHFGNGTRLTVT.

Remarks on this clone: The identical CDR3 is also encoded by other nucleotide sequences in the sample. The chain couples TRBV5-1 to TRBJ1-3; possible D gene TRBD1, 6 bases. This CDR3 is 15 amino acids long. Germline values: CDR1 SGHRS, CDR2 YFSETQ. The germline V and J ends were trimmed by 3 bases and 0 bases, with 10 bases remaining between them. CDR3 bases: TGCGCCAGCAGCTCTCAGGGGAGCTCTGGAAACACCATATATTTT. This gives the protein CASSSQGSSGNTIYF.

V usage is TRBV7-2 and J usage is TRBJ1-3; no clear D gene. From germline, CDR1 is SGHTA and CDR2 FQGNSA. Trimming pared 5 bases from V and 0 bases from J, leaving 11 bases between. This CDR3 region has 15 residues. The CDR3 DNA is TGTGCCAGCAGCAGGATCACGAACTCTGGAAACACCATATATTTT. This encodes CASSRITNSGNTIYF.

As DNA, the CDR3 is TGTGCCAGCAGCTGGGGACTCCAAGAGACCCAGTACTTC. Translated, it gives CASSWGLQETQYF. The V and J genes are TRBV5-6 and TRBJ2-5, with D perhaps matching TRBD2 (6 bases). The CDR3 totals 13 residues. CDR1 and CDR2 from the germline V gene are SGHDT and YYEEEE. The V and J ends lost 3 bases and 1 base respectively, with 7 bases between them. Together with reference TRBV5-6 and TRBJ2-5, the CDR3 gives the full variable domain: DAGVTQSPTHLIKTRGQQVTLRCSPKSGHDTVSWYQQALGQGPQFIFQYYEEEERQRGNFPDRFSGHQFPNYSSELNVNALLLGDSALYLCASSWGLQETQYFGPGTRLLVL.

The rearrangement uses TRBV5-1 and TRBJ2-7; perhaps TRBD2 as D (7 bases). Per germline, CDR1 SGHRS and CDR2 YFSETQ. The CDR3 has 15 residues. V lost 4 bases and J lost 3, with 17 bases in between. DNA of the CDR3: TGCGCCAGCAGCCCTCGGGGAGGGGGAGGCTACGAGCAGTACTTC. It specifies CASSPRGGGGYEQYF.

The chain carries TRBV11-2 and TRBJ2-1; D call uncertain. The CDR3 totals 17 residues. Germline CDR1 reads SGHAT; CDR2 reads FQNNGV. Trimming cost V 2 bases and J 0 bases, with 14 bases left between them. As DNA, the CDR3 is TGTGCCAGCAGCTTATGGTCGATCCGTAACTCCTACAATGAGCAGTTCTTC. This gives the protein CASSLWSIRNSYNEQFF.

The chain recombines TRBV7-2 with TRBJ1-5; D perhaps matches TRBD1 (6 bases). Germline V gene sequence: CDR1 SGHTA, CDR2 FQGNSA. Trimming took 3 bases from V and 4 from J, leaving 13 bases between them. The CDR3 is made up of 15 amino acids. The CDR3 reads CASSLVGAMNQPQHF. In DNA form, the CDR3 reads TGTGCCAGCAGCTTGGTGGGGGCGATGAATCAGCCCCAGCATTTT.

The genes are TRBV6-1 and TRBJ2-5; weak D call: TRBD2 (5 bases). Deletions cut 3 bases from V and 5 bases from J, with 16 bases between. This CDR3 has 15 residues. Germline assignment: CDR1 MNHNS and CDR2 SASEGT. CDR3 DNA sequence: TGTGCCAGCAGTGAGAACGGGATACTAGTGGAGACCCAGTACTTC. Encoded protein: CASSENGILVETQYF.

The V call is TRBV7-2, the J call TRBJ2-7, with a tentative D call TRBD1 (5 bases). Trimming took off 2 bases at V and 6 bases at J, with 11 bases between the two ends. The CDR3 loop spans 13 amino acids. Germline values: CDR1 SGHTA, CDR2 FQGNSA. CDR3 nucleotides: TGTGCCAGCAGCTTACCCCAGGGTTTCGAGCAGTACTTC. Residues: CASSLPQGFEQYF.

The genes are TRBV7-9 and TRBJ1-2; D is ambiguous. This CDR3 is built from 13 residues. CDR1 SEHNR and CDR2 FQNEAQ come from the germline V gene (reference sequence). Trimming shortened V by 5 bases and J by 3 bases, and 10 bases separated the two germline ends. The CDR3 coding sequence is TGTGCCAGCAGCCGCCCCGGATACTATGGCTACACCTTC. Its protein product is CASSRPGYYGYTF.

The chain employs TRBV7-9 and TRBJ1-3; D is possibly TRBD1 (5 bases). CDR3 length: 16 amino acids. CDR1 and CDR2 from the germline V gene are SEHNR and FQNEAQ (reference sequence). V lost 3 bases to trimming and J lost 0 bases, with 12 bases between them. The CDR3 coding sequence is TGTGCCAGCAGCTTGCCGGGACCGAGCTCTGGAAACACCATATATTTT. This codes for CASSLPGPSSGNTIYF.

V and J are TRBV4-1 and TRBJ1-4, with D perhaps TRBD1 (5 bases). The CDR3 spans 14 residues. V was cut by 5 bases and J by 4 bases, with 11 bases left in between. The germline gives CDR1 MGHRA, CDR2 YSYEKL. CDR3 loop: CASSGREINEKLFF. CDR3 in DNA: TGCGCCAGCAGCGGCAGGGAAATTAATGAAAAACTGTTTTTT.

This chain joins TRBV10-1 and TRBJ2-7, with D possibly matching TRBD2 (6 bases). The CDR3 is made up of 12 amino acids. V gave up 6 bases and J gave up 2 bases, with 8 bases separating them. Per the germline V gene, CDR1 is WNHNN and CDR2 is SYGVQD (reference sequence). CDR3: CASSGTPYEQYF. CDR3 coding DNA: TGCGCCAGCAGCGGGACTCCCTACGAGCAGTACTTC.

This clone was seen only a few times. The chain combines TRBV4-1 with TRBJ1-3; D unresolved. Germline lookup yields CDR1 MGHRA and CDR2 YSYEKL. The CDR3 loop spans 13 amino acids. The ends were cut back, 0 bases at V and 4 bases at J, with 4 bases in the middle. This chain's CDR3 is CASSQDQGNTIYF. In nucleotides, the CDR3 is TGCGCCAGCAGCCAAGATCAAGGAAACACCATATATTTT.

V gene TRBV7-6 combines with J gene TRBJ2-1; tentative D call: TRBD2 (5 bases). CDR1 is SGHVS and CDR2 is FNYEAQ in the germline V gene. This CDR3 comprises 16 residues. V was pared by 1 base and J by 5 bases, with 15 bases between. The CDR3 loop reads CASSLVEGSDNNEQFF. The CDR3 DNA follows: TGTGCCAGCAGCTTAGTAGAGGGATCTGATAACAATGAGCAGTTCTTC.